This entry lists 5 T cell receptor beta chains sequenced from one sample in a study of blood T cells in healthy people across ages. A second PCR, run for about 6 to 12 cycles, used a sample-barcoded 5' primer plus a J-beta primer mix. TCRdb processed the 5' RACE reads anew with MiXCR; each CDR3 protein has one entry. The sample shows 1,500,000 or so distinct CDR3 sequences, around 59% of them seen only once. The material sequenced was blood. The receptors stem from a man younger than 30 in good health.

The V gene is TRBV29-1, the J gene TRBJ2-7; D is unresolved. V lost 4 bases to trimming and J lost 2 bases, with 6 bases between them. The V gene's germline CDR1 is SQVTM and CDR2 ANQGSEA. The CDR3 totals 11 residues. CDR3: CSVGITYEQYF. The CDR3 DNA reads as TGCAGCGTTGGGATCACCTACGAGCAGTACTTC.

The J gene is TRBJ2-1, the V gene TRBV20-1; unclear D gene. Trimming stripped 0 bases from V and 10 bases from J, with 7 bases between. This CDR3 contains 11 residues. Germline CDR1 reads DFQATT; CDR2 reads SNEGSKA (reference sequence). The CDR3 region is CSARDLAEQFF. The CDR3 DNA reads TGCAGTGCTAGAGATTTGGCGGAGCAGTTCTTC.

This clonotype came up a few times. This chain links TRBV6-5 with TRBJ2-5; 9 bases fit TRBD1. The J call may not be correct, given that the DNA end is closer to TRBJ2-7. Germline V gene sequence: CDR1 MNHEY, CDR2 SVGAGI. CDR3 size: 15 residues. CDR3 sequence: CASSYSGQGVNEQYF. The CDR3 DNA is TGTGCCAGCAGTTACTCGGGACAGGGCGTCAACGAGCAGTACTTC.

The rearrangement joins TRBV5-1 to TRBJ2-4, with D perhaps TRBD1 (6 bases). The DNA end favors TRBJ2-7, so the J call may be wrong. Germline loops: CDR1 SGHRS, CDR2 YFSETQ. This CDR3 contains 13 residues. The DNA for the CDR3 is TGCGCCAGCAGCCCCGGGACAAACAACGAGCAGTACTTC. Amino acid sequence: CASSPGTNNEQYF.

The chain carries TRBV4-1 and TRBJ1-2, with 7 bases lining up with TRBD1. Germline CDR1 is MGHRA and CDR2 is YSYEKL. This CDR3 contains 17 residues. V lost 4 bases and J lost 4; bases outside the gene matches: 15. The CDR3 nucleotides read TGCGCCAGCAGCCCGACCCCTACAGGGGCCCTTGGCTATGGCTACACCTTC. Protein product: CASSPTPTGALGYGYTF.